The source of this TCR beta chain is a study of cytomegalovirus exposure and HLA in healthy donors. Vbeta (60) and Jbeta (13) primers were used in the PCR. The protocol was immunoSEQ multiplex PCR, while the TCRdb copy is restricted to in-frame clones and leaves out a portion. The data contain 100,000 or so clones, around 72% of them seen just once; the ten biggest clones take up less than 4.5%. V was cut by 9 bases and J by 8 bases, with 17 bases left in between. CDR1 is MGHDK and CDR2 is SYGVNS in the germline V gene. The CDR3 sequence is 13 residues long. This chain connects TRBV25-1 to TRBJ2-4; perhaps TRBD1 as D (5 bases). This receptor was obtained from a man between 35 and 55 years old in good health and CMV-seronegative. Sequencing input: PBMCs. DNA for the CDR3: TGTGCCAGTACAGGCTATCCAATCGACATTCAGTACTTC. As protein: CASTGYPIDIQYF.